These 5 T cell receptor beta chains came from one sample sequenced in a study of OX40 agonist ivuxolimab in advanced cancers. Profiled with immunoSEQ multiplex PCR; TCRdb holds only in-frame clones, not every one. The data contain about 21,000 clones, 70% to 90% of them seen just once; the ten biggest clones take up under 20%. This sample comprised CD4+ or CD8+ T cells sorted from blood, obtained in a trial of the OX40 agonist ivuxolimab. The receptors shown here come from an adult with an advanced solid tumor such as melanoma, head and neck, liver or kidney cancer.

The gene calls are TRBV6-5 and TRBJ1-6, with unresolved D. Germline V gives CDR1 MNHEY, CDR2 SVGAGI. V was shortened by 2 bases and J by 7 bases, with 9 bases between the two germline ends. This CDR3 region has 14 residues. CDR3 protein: CASSYGGENSPLHF. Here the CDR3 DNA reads TGTGCCAGCAGTTACGGCGGGGAAAATTCACCCCTCCACTTT.

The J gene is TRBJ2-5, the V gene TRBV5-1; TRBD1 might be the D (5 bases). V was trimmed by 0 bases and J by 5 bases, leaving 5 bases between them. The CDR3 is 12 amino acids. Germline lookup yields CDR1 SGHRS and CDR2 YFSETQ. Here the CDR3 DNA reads TGCGCCAGCAGCTTGGAGGGGGAGACCCAGTACTTC. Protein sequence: CASSLEGETQYF.

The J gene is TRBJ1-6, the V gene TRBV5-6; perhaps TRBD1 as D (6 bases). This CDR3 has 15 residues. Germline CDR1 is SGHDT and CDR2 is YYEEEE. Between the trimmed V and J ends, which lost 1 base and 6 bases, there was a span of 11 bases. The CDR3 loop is CASSLRGAPNSPLHF. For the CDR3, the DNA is TGTGCCAGCAGCTTGAGGGGGGCCCCTAATTCACCCCTCCACTTT.

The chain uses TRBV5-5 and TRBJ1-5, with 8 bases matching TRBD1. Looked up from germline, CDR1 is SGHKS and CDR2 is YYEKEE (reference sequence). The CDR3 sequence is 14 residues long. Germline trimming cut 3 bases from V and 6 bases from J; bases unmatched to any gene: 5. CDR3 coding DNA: TGTGCCAGCAGCTATCGGACAGGGACTCAGCCCCAGCATTTT. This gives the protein CASSYRTGTQPQHF.

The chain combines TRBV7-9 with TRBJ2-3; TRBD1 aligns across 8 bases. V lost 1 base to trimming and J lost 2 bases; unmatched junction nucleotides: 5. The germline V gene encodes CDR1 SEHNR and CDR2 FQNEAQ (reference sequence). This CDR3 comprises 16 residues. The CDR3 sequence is CASSLGRTGNTDTQYF. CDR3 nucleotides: TGTGCCAGCAGCTTAGGCCGGACAGGGAACACAGATACGCAGTATTTT.